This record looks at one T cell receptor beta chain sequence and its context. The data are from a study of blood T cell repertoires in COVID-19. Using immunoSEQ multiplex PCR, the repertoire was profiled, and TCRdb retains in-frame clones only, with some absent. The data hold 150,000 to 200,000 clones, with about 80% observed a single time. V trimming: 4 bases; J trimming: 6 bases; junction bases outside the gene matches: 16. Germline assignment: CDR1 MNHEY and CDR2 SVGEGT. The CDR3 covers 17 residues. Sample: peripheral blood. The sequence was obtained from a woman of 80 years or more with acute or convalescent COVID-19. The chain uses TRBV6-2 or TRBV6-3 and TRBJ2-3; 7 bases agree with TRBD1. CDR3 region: CASSSRTGRFVSDTQYF. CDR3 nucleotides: TGTGCCAGCAGTTCGAGGACAGGTCGTTTTGTTAGCGATACGCAGTATTTT.